This T cell receptor beta chain is from a study of cytomegalovirus exposure and HLA in healthy donors. Across the whole study: Sequencing of approximately 190 million T cells in an earlier analysis found approximately 120 million unique TCR beta sequences. HLA-typed donors contributed 65 million to 95 million unique TCRs, which were held in an early data release. The study's findings and limits: Several top significant clusters appeared, in a later analysis, to be linked to common viral pathogens. A later analysis found most CMV-associated TCR beta chains apparently HLA-restricted.

For this clone: Its target is not known.

The CDR3 has 15 amino acids. Per the germline V gene, CDR1 is LNHDA and CDR2 is SQIVND (reference sequence). V was clipped by 5 bases and J by 4 bases, with 15 bases between them. It was with 60 Vbeta and 13 Jbeta primers that the PCR ran. Clones were sequenced by immunoSEQ multiplex PCR, and TCRdb holds only the in-frame ones, with some missing. This repertoire shows about 78,000 clones, approximately 84% found once; its top ten account for 2.4%. J is TRBJ1-5 and V is TRBV19; possibly TRBD1 for D (6 bases). This sequence was found in a woman aged 50 to 60 in good health and CMV-seronegative. Sequences were obtained from PBMCs. The CDR3: CASSPTEGGNQPQHF. CDR3 bases: TGTGCCAGTAGTCCAACAGAGGGGGGGAATCAGCCCCAGCATTTT.